These 11 T cell receptor beta chains originate from one sample sequenced in a study of CD8 T cells in ankylosing spondylitis. Via MiXCR, TCRdb re-called the 5' RACE reads, giving one row per CDR3 protein. This table has roughly 180,000 distinct CDR3 sequences, approximately 10% appearing once. The specimen was blood, either unsorted or a sorted T cell fraction (not recorded which). The receptors come from a female donor with ankylosing spondylitis or in good health (not recorded which).

This clonotype was seen a few times. The chain is built from TRBV7-6 and TRBJ2-7; tentatively, D is TRBD2 (5 bases). The ends were cut back, 5 bases at V and 2 bases at J, with 10 bases in the middle. Germline V gene lookup returns CDR1 SGHVS and CDR2 FNYEAQ. The CDR3 has 13 amino acids. The CDR3 loop is CASSQDYPYEQYF. In nucleotides, the CDR3 is TGTGCCAGCAGCCAAGACTACCCCTACGAGCAGTACTTC.

The chain employs TRBV7-9 and TRBJ2-7, with D possibly being TRBD1 (6 bases). Trimming pared 5 bases from V and 0 bases from J, leaving 14 bases between. Germline assignment: CDR1 SEHNR and CDR2 FQNEAQ (reference sequence). CDR3 size: 15 residues. The CDR3 is CASSRAYRDSYEQYF. The CDR3 region has the DNA TGTGCCAGCAGCCGAGCATACAGGGACTCCTACGAGCAGTACTTC.

This clonotype has more than one count but fewer than ten. CDR3 sequence reads: CAWSVEGYIQYF. The CDR3 DNA is TGTGCCTGGAGTGTAGAGGGTTACATTCAGTACTTC. The chain combines TRBV30 with TRBJ2-4; D may be TRBD2 (5 bases). Germline V gene sequence: CDR1 GTSNPN, CDR2 SVGIG (reference sequence). Trimming removed 0 bases at V and 8 bases at J, with 8 bases between. The CDR3 has 12 residues.

This clonotype occurred once. The V gene is TRBV10-3, the J gene TRBJ1-2; D gene unclear. Germline lookup yields CDR1 ENHRY and CDR2 SYGVKD. The V gene lost 9 bases and the J gene lost 4 bases, with 18 bases spanning the gap. The length of the CDR3 is 14 residues. The CDR3 protein is CAMSFRLLSYGYTF. In nucleotides, the CDR3 is TGTGCCATGAGCTTCAGGCTCCTCAGCTATGGCTACACCTTC.

This rearrangement joins TRBV19 to TRBJ2-1, with D perhaps matching TRBD1 or TRBD2 (5 bases each). V was shortened by 7 bases and J by 5 bases, with 15 bases between the two germline ends. Germline V lookup: CDR1 LNHDA, CDR2 SQIVND (reference sequence). The CDR3 is made up of 14 amino acids. The CDR3 loop reads CASIGDGGNNEQFF. In DNA form, the CDR3 reads TGTGCCAGTATTGGGGACGGAGGCAACAATGAGCAGTTCTTC.

The chain joins TRBV9 to TRBJ2-2, with a tentative D call TRBD2 (5 bases). Germline-derived CDR1 and CDR2 are SGDLS and YYNGEE. This CDR3 has 15 amino acids. Trimming took off 4 bases at V and 5 bases at J, with 15 bases between the two ends. In DNA, the CDR3 is TGTGCCAGCAGCACCTTACTCGGGGTTACCGGGGAGCTGTTTTTT. Protein product: CASSTLLGVTGELFF.

This clonotype was counted between two and nine times. J is TRBJ2-2 and V is TRBV7-6; no clear D gene. The germline V gene encodes CDR1 SGHVS and CDR2 FNYEAQ. Trimming stripped 2 bases from V and 5 bases from J, with 6 bases between. This CDR3 spans 13 amino acids. Written as DNA, the CDR3 is TGTGCCAGCAGCTTAAGTACAACCGGGGAGCTGTTTTTT. Its translation is CASSLSTTGELFF.

This clonotype was detected ten times or more. The V call is TRBV7-9, the J call TRBJ2-7; TRBD2 is a possible D gene (6 bases). The CDR3 is made up of 14 amino acids. CDR1 is SEHNR, CDR2 FQNEAQ, per germline (reference sequence). V lost 5 bases and J 4 bases, leaving 15 bases between the germline ends. Here the CDR3 DNA reads TGTGCCAGCAGCCCCCGGGGGTCTCGGTACGAGCAGTACTTC. Translation: CASSPRGSRYEQYF.

The chain links TRBV28 to TRBJ2-7; TRBD2 is a possible D gene (6 bases). This CDR3 comprises 16 residues. The germline CDR1 and CDR2 sequences are MDHEN and SYDVKM. V lost 5 bases to trimming and J lost 2 bases, with 19 bases between them. CDR3 loop: CASSTPPGLNTYEQYF. CDR3 nucleotides: TGTGCCAGCAGTACCCCACCGGGACTGAATACCTACGAGCAGTACTTC.

V gene TRBV19 combines with J gene TRBJ1-2, with D tentatively TRBD1 (5 bases). The CDR3 has 20 amino acids. Trimming left V 4 bases short and J 0 bases short, with 27 bases between. Germline V gene data show CDR1 as LNHDA and CDR2 as SQIVND (reference sequence). CDR3 sequence (DNA): TGTGCCAGTAGTACCTACCCGCAACAGGCCTTCGGCCCATCTAACTATGGCTACACCTTC. Translating it yields CASSTYPQQAFGPSNYGYTF.

This chain uses TRBV15 with TRBJ2-4; TRBD1 is a possible D gene (6 bases). CDR3 length equals 12 residues. CDR1 and CDR2 from the germline V gene are LNHNV and YYDKDF (reference sequence). With 5 bases removed from V and 5 bases from J, the gap between germline ends came to 7 bases. The CDR3 region is CATSSGENIQYF. CDR3 bases: TGTGCCACCAGCTCAGGGGAAAACATTCAGTACTTC.